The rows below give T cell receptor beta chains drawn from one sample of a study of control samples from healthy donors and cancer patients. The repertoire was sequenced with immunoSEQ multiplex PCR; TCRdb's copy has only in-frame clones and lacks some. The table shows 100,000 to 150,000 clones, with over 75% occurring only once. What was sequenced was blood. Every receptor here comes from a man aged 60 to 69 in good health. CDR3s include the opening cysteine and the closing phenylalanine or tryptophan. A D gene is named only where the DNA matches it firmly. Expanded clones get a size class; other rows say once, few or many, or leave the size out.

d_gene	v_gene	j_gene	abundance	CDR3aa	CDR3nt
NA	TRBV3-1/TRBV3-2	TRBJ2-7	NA	CASSQLPYEQYF	TGTGCCAGCAGCCAACTCCCCTACGAGCAGTACTTC
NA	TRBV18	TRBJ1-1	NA	CASSPQGVATEAFF	TGTGCCAGCTCACCACAGGGGGTGGCCACTGAAGCTTTCTTT
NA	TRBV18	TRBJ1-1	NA	CASSPLGLNTEAFF	TGTGCCAGCTCACCTTTGGGGTTGAACACTGAAGCTTTCTTT
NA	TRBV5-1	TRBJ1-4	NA	CASRRETNEKLFF	TGCGCCAGCAGGAGGGAAACTAATGAAAAACTGTTTTTT
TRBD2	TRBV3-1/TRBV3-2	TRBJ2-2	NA	CASSPSGLVHTGELFF	TGTGCCAGCAGCCCATCCGGACTAGTTCATACCGGGGAGCTGTTTTTT
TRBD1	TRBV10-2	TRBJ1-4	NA	CASSERDRIATNEKLFF	TGCGCCAGCAGTGAAAGGGACAGGATTGCAACTAATGAAAAACTGTTTTTT
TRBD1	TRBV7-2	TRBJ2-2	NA	CASSFGQGYTGELFF	TGTGCCAGCAGTTTCGGACAGGGCTACACCGGGGAGCTGTTTTTT
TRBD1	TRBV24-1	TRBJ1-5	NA	CATSDFKGGEGGQPQHF	TGTGCCACCAGTGATTTTAAAGGGGGCGAGGGGGGACAGCCCCAGCATTTT
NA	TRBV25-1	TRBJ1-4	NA	CASSESGRKGLFF	TGTGCCAGCAGTGAATCGGGCAGGAAGGGACTGTTTTTT
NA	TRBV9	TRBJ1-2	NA	CASSVESYYGYTF	TGTGCCAGCAGCGTAGAATCTTACTATGGCTACACCTTC
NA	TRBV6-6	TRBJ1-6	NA	CASSYSVESPLHF	TGTGCCAGCAGTTACTCGGTCGAATCACCCCTCCACTTT
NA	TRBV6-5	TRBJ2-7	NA	CASTRGYSYEQYF	TGTGCCAGCACTCGGGGGTATAGCTACGAGCAGTACTTC
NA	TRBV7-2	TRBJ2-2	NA	CASSLEPNTGELFF	TGTGCCAGCAGCTTAGAGCCCAACACCGGGGAGCTGTTTTTT
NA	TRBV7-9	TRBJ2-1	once	CASSLARLNEQFF	TGTGCCAGCAGCTTAGCTCGGCTTAATGAGCAGTTCTTC
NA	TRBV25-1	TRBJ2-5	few	CASSESGDQKTQYF	TGTGCCAGCAGTGAATCCGGGGACCAAAAGACCCAGTACTTC
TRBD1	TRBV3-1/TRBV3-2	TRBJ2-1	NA	CASSQGLGTGPYNEQFF	TGTGCCAGCAGCCAAGGTTTAGGGACAGGTCCCTACAATGAGCAGTTCTTC
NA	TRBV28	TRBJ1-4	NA	CASSLMTATNEKLFF	TGTGCCAGCAGTTTAATGACAGCAACTAATGAAAAACTGTTTTTT
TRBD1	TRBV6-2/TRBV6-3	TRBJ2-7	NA	CASSYSRGTGRHEQYF	TGTGCCAGCAGTTACTCGCGAGGGACAGGGAGGCACGAGCAGTACTTC
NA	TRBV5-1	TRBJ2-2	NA	CASIPGEQTGELFF	TGCGCCAGCATCCCAGGCGAACAGACCGGGGAGCTGTTTTTT
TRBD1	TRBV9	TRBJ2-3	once	CASSAMGQTSTDTQYF	TGTGCCAGCAGCGCAATGGGACAGACTAGCACAGATACGCAGTATTTT
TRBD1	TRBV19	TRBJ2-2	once	CASSSGQGAFGELFF	TGTGCCAGTAGTTCTGGACAGGGGGCGTTCGGGGAGCTGTTTTTT
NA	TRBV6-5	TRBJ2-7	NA	CASSYEAGVEEQYF	TGTGCCAGCAGTTACGAGGCAGGGGTGGAAGAGCAGTACTTC